This T cell receptor (beta chain) was profiled in a study of blood T cell repertoires in COVID-19. Study summary: The United States, Italy and Spain were the sources of the acute and convalescent COVID-19 samples. PBMCs, B-cell-depleted T cells, or T cells were the source of the cDNA or gDNA that made up the material.

Germline values: CDR1 SNHLY, CDR2 FYNNEI. This CDR3 contains 15 residues. Trimming removed 4 bases at V and 0 bases at J, with 7 bases between. Assay: immunoSEQ multiplex PCR; the TCRdb copy retains only in-frame clones and omits some. The table has approximately 50,000 clones, around nine tenths seen once; the top ten hold approximately 4%. The rearrangement joins TRBV2 to TRBJ2-6, with a weak D call TRBD2 (5 bases). The TCR comes from a human donor in a cohort sampled during active COVID-19. The sample comprised peripheral blood. This chain's CDR3 is CASSVRVSGANVLTF. The CDR3 nucleotides read TGTGCCAGCAGTGTGCGGGTCTCTGGGGCCAACGTCCTGACTTTC.